Shown below are 28 T cell receptor beta chains from a single sample sequenced in a study of cytomegalovirus exposure and HLA in healthy donors. The PCR contained 60 Vbeta and 13 Jbeta primers. Assay used: immunoSEQ multiplex PCR; TCRdb lists only in-frame clones, some missing. The table has about 140,000 clones, approximately 75% seen once. Source material: PBMCs. The receptors were gathered from a male donor in good health and CMV-seronegative.

V gene TRBV4-3 combines with J gene TRBJ1-5; D is unresolved. Trimming left V 0 bases short and J 4 bases short, with 13 bases between. CDR3 length: 16 residues. Germline CDR1 reads LGHNA; CDR2 reads YSLEER. The CDR3 loop is CASSQDRAGGNQPQHF. The DNA for the CDR3 is TGCGCCAGCAGCCAAGATCGAGCAGGAGGGAATCAGCCCCAGCATTTT.

This chain connects TRBV25-1 to TRBJ2-3, with D possibly matching TRBD2 (6 bases). The CDR3 spans 15 residues. V was clipped by 3 bases and J by 0 bases, with 10 bases between them. CDR1 and CDR2 from the germline V gene are MGHDK and SYGVNS. The CDR3 here is CASSDPAGSTDTQYF. The CDR3 DNA reads TGTGCCAGCAGTGATCCAGCGGGTAGCACAGATACGCAGTATTTT.

The chain carries TRBV21-1 and TRBJ2-7; the D segment call TRBD1 is taken from the table without a DNA check. TRBV21-1 constitutes a pseudogene. This CDR3 is built from 14 residues. The CDR3 loop is CASSRRDSSYEQYF. For the CDR3, the DNA is TGTGCCAGCAGCAGAAGGGACAGCTCCTACGAGCAGTACTTC.

This sequence joins TRBV5-6 and TRBJ1-5; D uncertain. Deletions cut 4 bases from V and 1 base from J, with 6 bases between. Germline CDR1 reads SGHDT; CDR2 reads YYEEEE. CDR3 length equals 13 residues. CDR3 in DNA: TGTGCCAGCAGCAGCGGGAGCAATCAGCCCCAGCATTTT. Translated, it gives CASSSGSNQPQHF.

CDR3 in DNA: TGTGCCAGCAGCTTAGGGGGGCTGCGCGAGCAGTACTTC. Protein sequence: CASSLGGLREQYF. The V and J genes are TRBV7-2 and TRBJ2-7; D might be TRBD1 (6 bases). Germline V gene lookup returns CDR1 SGHTA and CDR2 FQGNSA. V was pared by 1 base and J by 6 bases, with 10 bases between. The CDR3 loop spans 13 amino acids.

The chain recombines TRBV4-3 with TRBJ1-1; D ambiguous. Germline-derived CDR1 and CDR2 are LGHNA and YSLEER. The V gene lost 3 bases and the J gene lost 2 bases, with 7 bases spanning the gap. This CDR3 comprises 13 residues. The CDR3 DNA reads TGCGCCAGCAGCCAGGAGATTAACACTGAAGCTTTCTTT. Protein: CASSQEINTEAFF.

The rearrangement joins TRBV6-5 to TRBJ1-4, with D possibly matching TRBD1 (5 bases). The CDR3 consists of 13 residues. The V gene's germline CDR1 is MNHEY and CDR2 SVGAGI. Trimming pared 4 bases from V and 11 bases from J, leaving 14 bases between. CDR3 in DNA: TGTGCCAGCAGTTCCGGGCAGGGTGAGAAACTGTTTTTT. The encoded protein is CASSSGQGEKLFF.

This clone was seen a handful of times. This chain uses TRBV5-1 with TRBJ2-3; the match to TRBD1 covers 11 bases. The CDR3 length is 16 residues. Germline V gene sequence: CDR1 SGHRS, CDR2 YFSETQ. The J segment lost 4 bases and the V segment lost 1 base, leaving 5 bases of the junction unmatched. The CDR3 DNA sequence: TGCGCCAGCAGCTTGAGGACAGGGGGCGTCGCAGATACGCAGTATTTT. Encoded protein: CASSLRTGGVADTQYF.

The chain carries TRBV5-8 and TRBJ1-5; maybe TRBD1 (5 bases). The CDR3 totals 16 residues. Per germline, CDR1 SGHTS and CDR2 YDEGEE. V was clipped by 4 bases and J by 1 base, with 15 bases between them. CDR3 in DNA: TGTGCCAGCAGCGACCGAGACAGCGCCAGCAATCAGCCCCAGCATTTT. This gives the protein CASSDRDSASNQPQHF.

V gene TRBV5-1 combines with J gene TRBJ2-7; 10 bases agree with TRBD1. The V segment lost 7 bases and the J segment 7 bases; nucleotides outside the gene matches: 14. Germline CDR1 SGHRS, CDR2 YFSETQ. This CDR3 spans 15 amino acids. The CDR3 sequence is CASVLDPGTGAEQYF. For the CDR3, the DNA is TGCGCCAGCGTGCTAGACCCCGGGACAGGGGCAGAGCAGTACTTC.

The chain joins TRBV10-3 to TRBJ2-1; TRBD2 matches at 10 bases. The V segment lost 2 bases and the J segment 8 bases; nucleotides outside the gene matches: 12. CDR1 and CDR2 (germline): ENHRY, SYGVKD. The CDR3 consists of 17 residues. The CDR3 protein is CAISEMLAGDPVHEQFF. The CDR3, as DNA: TGTGCCATCAGTGAGATGCTAGCGGGGGATCCTGTTCATGAGCAGTTCTTC.

The chain is built from TRBV7-9 and TRBJ2-7, with 7 nucleotides matching TRBD1. CDR3 length equals 13 residues. The V and J ends lost 5 bases and 5 bases, in that order; junction bases with no gene match: 6. CDR1 and CDR2 from the germline V gene are SEHNR and FQNEAQ (reference sequence). The CDR3 DNA sequence: TGTGCCAGCAGCCTGACAGGGATCAACGAGCAGTACTTC. Its translation is CASSLTGINEQYF. Full variable domain (outside the CDR3, taken from reference TRBV7-9 and TRBJ2-7): DTGVSQNPRHKITKRGQNVTFRCDPISEHNRLYWYRQTLGQGPEFLTYFQNEAQLEKSRLLSDRFSAERPKGSFSTLEIQRTEQGDSAMYLCASSLTGINEQYFGPGTRLTVT.

The chain recombines TRBV12-5 with TRBJ2-7; D might be TRBD1 (6 bases). In germline, CDR1 is LGHNT, CDR2 FRNRAP. V lost 1 base and J lost 2, with 6 bases in between. There are 13 residues in the CDR3. The CDR3 nucleotides are TGTGCTAGTGGTTTGGGACAGGCCTACGAGCAGTACTTC. As protein: CASGLGQAYEQYF.

This clone was counted a few times. The chain recombines TRBV5-4 with TRBJ1-3; 11 bases map to TRBD1. The germline V gene encodes CDR1 SGHNT and CDR2 YYREEE (reference sequence). This CDR3 region has 15 residues. The J segment lost 2 bases and the V segment lost 3 bases, leaving 1 base of the junction unmatched. CDR3 coding DNA: TGTGCCAGCAGCTGGGACAGGGGGACTGGAAACACCATATATTTT. Its translation: CASSWDRGTGNTIYF.

This chain connects TRBV30 to TRBJ1-1; no firm D call. Trimming shortened V by 5 bases and J by 0 bases, and 10 bases separated the two germline ends. The CDR3 extends over 13 amino acids. The germline CDR1 and CDR2 sequences are GTSNPN and SVGIG (reference sequence). Here the CDR3 DNA reads TGTGCCTGGGTCGGAACAGTGAACACTGAAGCTTTCTTT. Protein sequence: CAWVGTVNTEAFF.

The chain has TRBV6-5 and TRBJ1-4, with 9 bases lining up with TRBD1. CDR1 and CDR2 (germline): MNHEY, SVGAGI. The length of the CDR3 is 15 residues. V was clipped by 7 bases and J by 13 bases; unmatched bases: 16. The CDR3 here is CASTTKGTGIRGLFF. In nucleotides, the CDR3 is TGTGCCAGCACCACCAAAGGGACAGGGATTCGGGGACTGTTTTTT.

The V gene is TRBV7-9, the J gene TRBJ1-1; TRBD1 agrees at 9 bases. Germline V gene lookup returns CDR1 SEHNR and CDR2 FQNEAQ (reference sequence). CDR3 size: 16 residues. V lost 1 base, J lost 3 bases, and 6 bases stayed unmatched. In DNA form, the CDR3 reads TGTGCCAGCAGCTTAGGTGGGACAGGGTACGACACTGAAGCTTTCTTT. Protein sequence: CASSLGGTGYDTEAFF.

This sequence joins TRBV5-5 and TRBJ1-2, with D perhaps TRBD1 (6 bases). The CDR3 contains 15 residues. Germline-derived CDR1 and CDR2 are SGHKS and YYEKEE (reference sequence). Trimming left V 1 base short and J 5 bases short, with 15 bases between. In DNA, the CDR3 is TGTGCCAGCAGCTTGACGCCGGCAGGGGAGTATGGCTACACCTTC. It translates to CASSLTPAGEYGYTF. Full variable domain (remainder filled in from reference TRBV5-5 and TRBJ1-2): DAGVTQSPTHLIKTRGQQVTLRCSPISGHKSVSWYQQVLGQGPQFIFQYYEKEERGRGNFPDRFSARQFPNYSSELNVNALLLGDSALYLCASSLTPAGEYGYTFGSGTRLTVV.

The chain uses TRBV11-1 and TRBJ2-1; unclear D gene. Trimming shortened V by 2 bases and J by 5 bases, and 10 bases separated the two germline ends. Per the germline V gene, CDR1 is SGHAT and CDR2 is FQDESV (reference sequence). The CDR3 totals 14 residues. CDR3 region: CASSLRLPNNEQFF. CDR3 in DNA: TGTGCCAGCAGCTTAAGACTCCCTAACAATGAGCAGTTCTTC.

The genes are TRBV6-1 and TRBJ2-2, with 7 bases lining up with TRBD1. The junction had 5 bases not matched to a gene; V was cut back by 7 bases and J by 3 bases. The CDR3 extends over 14 amino acids. CDR1 MNHNS and CDR2 SASEGT come from the germline V gene. CDR3 bases: TGTGCCAGCACCGACAGGGATCACACCGGGGAGCTGTTTTTT. It is translated as CASTDRDHTGELFF.

The chain is built from TRBV6-4 and TRBJ2-1; 10 bases are shared with TRBD2. Germline V CDR1 and CDR2: MRHNA, SNTAGT. With V trimmed by 3 bases and J by 4 bases, 3 bases remained unmatched. The CDR3 spans 15 residues. The CDR3 DNA sequence: TGTGCCAGCAGTGAGAGCGGGGGGGCATACAATGAGCAGTTCTTC. It yields the protein CASSESGGAYNEQFF.

The chain joins TRBV4-1 to TRBJ2-7; 9 nucleotides align to TRBD1. CDR1 is MGHRA and CDR2 is YSYEKL in the germline V gene. This CDR3 has 15 amino acids. V lost 4 bases to trimming and J lost 2 bases; unmatched junction nucleotides: 6. The CDR3 is CASSRGRDRAYEQYF. As DNA, the CDR3 is TGCGCCAGCAGCCGGGGACGGGACAGGGCCTACGAGCAGTACTTC.

J is TRBJ2-5 and V is TRBV7-2; the D gene is possibly TRBD2 (5 bases). The length of the CDR3 is 13 residues. Germline loops: CDR1 SGHTA, CDR2 FQGNSA. The V end lost 4 bases, the J end lost 7 bases, and 13 bases lay between the germline ends. CDR3 DNA sequence: TGTGCCAGCAGCTGGTACCAAGAGGGGACCCAGTACTTC. The encoded protein is CASSWYQEGTQYF.

The rearrangement uses TRBV29-1 and TRBJ1-2; the match to TRBD1 covers 9 bases. This CDR3 contains 15 residues. V lost 2 bases to trimming and J lost 8 bases; unmatched junction nucleotides: 12. In germline, CDR1 is SQVTM, CDR2 ANQGSEA. The CDR3 protein is CSVERGPNRGLGYTF. The CDR3 DNA is TGCAGCGTTGAAAGGGGGCCGAACAGGGGGCTAGGCTACACCTTC.

The chain joins TRBV6-1 to TRBJ1-1; D not resolved. Between the trimmed V and J ends, which lost 3 bases and 3 bases, there was a span of 11 bases. This CDR3 is built from 14 residues. Germline values: CDR1 MNHNS, CDR2 SASEGT. The CDR3 protein is CASSDPSLDTEAFF. CDR3 nucleotides: TGTGCCAGCAGTGACCCTTCCCTTGACACTGAAGCTTTCTTT.

CDR3 in amino acids: CASSPHLGGGWWDEKLFF. As DNA, the CDR3 is TGTGCCAGTAGTCCTCACCTAGGGGGGGGCTGGTGGGATGAAAAACTGTTTTTT. V usage is TRBV19 and J usage is TRBJ1-4; maybe TRBD1 (6 bases). The V and J ends lost 5 bases and 6 bases respectively, with 25 bases between them. Germline-derived CDR1 and CDR2 are LNHDA and SQIVND (reference sequence). The CDR3 is made up of 18 amino acids. Complete variable domain (other parts from reference TRBV19 and TRBJ1-4): DGGITQSPKYLFRKEGQNVTLSCEQNLNHDAMYWYRQDPGQGLRLIYYSQIVNDFQKGDIAEGYSVSREKKESFPLTVTSAQKNPTAFYLCASSPHLGGGWWDEKLFFGSGTQLSVL.

The rearrangement joins TRBV29-1 to TRBJ1-1, with D perhaps matching TRBD1 (5 bases). The V and J ends lost 6 bases and 8 bases respectively, with 10 bases between them. Germline assignment: CDR1 SQVTM and CDR2 ANQGSEA. CDR3 length: 10 amino acids. CDR3 in amino acids: CSVGTLEAFF. The CDR3 nucleotides read TGCAGCGTCGGGACTCTCGAAGCTTTCTTT.

The chain employs TRBV11-2 and TRBJ1-5, with a tentative D call TRBD1 (6 bases). Germline values: CDR1 SGHAT, CDR2 FQNNGV. CDR3 length: 15 amino acids. V shed 0 bases and J shed 7 bases, with 13 bases lying between them. CDR3 nucleotides: TGTGCCAGCAGCTTAGAGGGGGGGCCCCGGCAGCCCCAGCATTTT. It is translated as CASSLEGGPRQPQHF.